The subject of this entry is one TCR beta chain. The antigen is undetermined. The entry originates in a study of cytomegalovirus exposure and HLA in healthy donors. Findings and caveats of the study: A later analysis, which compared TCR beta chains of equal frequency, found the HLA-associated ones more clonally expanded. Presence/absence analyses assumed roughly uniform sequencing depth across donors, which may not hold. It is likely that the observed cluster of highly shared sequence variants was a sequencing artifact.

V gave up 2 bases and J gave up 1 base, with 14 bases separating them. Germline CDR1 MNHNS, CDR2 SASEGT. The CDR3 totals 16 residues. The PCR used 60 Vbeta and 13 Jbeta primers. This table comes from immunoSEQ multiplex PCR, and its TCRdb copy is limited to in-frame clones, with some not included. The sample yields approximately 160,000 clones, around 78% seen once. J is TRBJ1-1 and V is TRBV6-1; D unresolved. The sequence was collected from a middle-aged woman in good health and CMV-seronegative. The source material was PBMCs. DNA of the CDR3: TGTGCCAGCAGTGAAAGTCGTGGCGGTGGGAACACTGAAGCTTTCTTT. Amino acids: CASSESRGGGNTEAFF.